These 30 T cell receptor beta chains were sequenced from one sample in a study of T-cell reconstitution after alpha-beta-depleted transplantation in children. Unique molecular identifiers were used to barcode this TCRbeta library. TCRdb recomputed calls from the PCR reads with MiXCR, one row per CDR3 protein. The sample lists about 980,000 distinct CDR3 sequences, less than 30% seen once, with around 30% in the top ten. The sample was PBMCs, mostly from graft donor cells, taken 360 days after TCRalphabeta/CD19-depleted stem cell transplant. These receptors were obtained from a boy under two years old who had a stem cell transplant for SCID, so the T cells may come from the graft donor.

The chain combines TRBV28 with TRBJ1-3; no definite D call. CDR3 size: 16 residues. Germline loops: CDR1 MDHEN, CDR2 SYDVKM. V was trimmed by 3 bases and J by 3 bases, leaving 15 bases between them. Written as DNA, the CDR3 is TGTGCCAGCAGTTTTGGTCTTGCGCCTCGTGGAAACACCATATATTTT. Its translation: CASSFGLAPRGNTIYF. The full variable domain, with the rest looked up from reference TRBV28 and TRBJ1-3, is DVKVTQSSRYLVKRTGEKVFLECVQDMDHENMFWYRQDPGLGLRLIYFSYDVKMKEKGDIPEGYSVSREKKERFSLILESASTNQTSMYLCASSFGLAPRGNTIYFGEGSWLTVV.

This clonotype was observed a handful of times. The chain has TRBV6-5 and TRBJ1-1; unclear D gene. The germline V and J ends were trimmed by 3 bases and 1 base, with 9 bases remaining between them. Germline CDR1 is MNHEY and CDR2 is SVGAGI. CDR3 length equals 14 residues. CDR3 in amino acids: CASSYGSENTEAFF. DNA for the CDR3: TGTGCCAGCAGTTATGGTTCCGAGAACACTGAAGCTTTCTTT.

V gene TRBV11-2 combines with J gene TRBJ2-1, with D unresolved. The CDR3 sequence is 15 residues long. Germline CDR1 reads SGHAT; CDR2 reads FQNNGV. The V end was cut by 6 bases, the J end by 5 bases, with 17 bases between. CDR3 residues: CASRIDRVRDNEQFF. The CDR3 DNA reads TGTGCCAGCAGGATCGACCGGGTAAGGGACAATGAGCAGTTCTTC.

This clonotype has just a few counts. The V gene is TRBV12-3 or TRBV12-4, the J gene TRBJ2-1, with unresolved D. With 2 bases removed from V and 10 bases from J, the gap between germline ends came to 9 bases. There are 12 residues in the CDR3. Here the CDR3 reads CASSLFASEQFF. DNA of the CDR3: TGTGCCAGCAGTTTATTTGCGTCGGAGCAGTTCTTC.

V is TRBV7-8 and J is TRBJ2-1; either TRBD1 or TRBD2 may fit D (7 bases each). The ends were cut back, 1 base at V and 7 bases at J, with 14 bases in the middle. The CDR3 is made up of 15 amino acids. Per the germline V gene, CDR1 is SGHVS and CDR2 is FQNEAQ. The CDR3 DNA is TGTGCCAGCAGCTTAGGATCAGGGGGGGGAAATGAGCAGTTCTTC. It specifies CASSLGSGGGNEQFF.

CDR3 sequence reads: CASSLGQGGSTEAFF. For the CDR3, the DNA is TGTGCCAGCAGTTTAGGACAGGGGGGTAGCACTGAAGCTTTCTTT. The chain has TRBV12-3 or TRBV12-4 and TRBJ1-1; the match to TRBD1 covers 9 bases. After removal of 1 base from V and 4 bases from J, the junction contained 4 bases not matched to a gene. This CDR3 comprises 15 residues.

Note on this clonotype: Being one base from a much bigger clone, this may be a read error. The chain couples TRBV11-1 to TRBJ1-6; 9 nucleotides match TRBD1. The CDR3 covers 15 residues. The germline V gene has CDR1 SGHAT and CDR2 FQDESV (reference sequence). V was pared by 0 bases and J by 6 bases, with 0 bases of the junction left unmatched. The CDR3 loop is CASSLATGGNSPLHF. The CDR3 DNA sequence: TGTGCCAGCAGCTTAGCGACAGGGGGTAATTCACCCCTCCACTTT. The entire variable domain, with the rest obtained from reference TRBV11-1 and TRBJ1-6, is as follows: EAEVAQSPRYKITEKSQAVAFWCDPISGHATLYWYRQILGQGPELLVQFQDESVVDDSQLPKDRFSAERLKGVDSTLKIQPAELGDSAMYLCASSLATGGNSPLHFGNGTRLTVT.

This clonotype was detected only a few times. The chain has TRBV9 and TRBJ2-3, with 8 positions matching TRBD1. CDR1 is SGDLS and CDR2 is YYNGEE in the germline V gene. CDR3 length equals 16 residues. With V trimmed by 0 bases and J by 5 bases, 8 bases remained unmatched. CDR3 sequence reads: CASSVASRGHGDTQYF. CDR3 DNA sequence: TGTGCCAGCAGCGTAGCTTCCAGGGGGCATGGAGATACGCAGTATTTT.

This clonotype was found a few times. V gene TRBV7-8 combines with J gene TRBJ2-7, with a tentative D call TRBD1 (5 bases). The CDR3 has 15 residues. V lost 5 bases and J 1 base, leaving 15 bases between the germline ends. Germline V gene sequence: CDR1 SGHVS, CDR2 FQNEAQ. For the CDR3, the DNA is TGTGCCAGCAGCCTAGTCCAGGGTGTATCCTACGAGCAGTACTTC. As protein: CASSLVQGVSYEQYF. Using reference TRBV7-8 and TRBJ2-7 for the parts outside the CDR3, the full variable domain is GAGVSQSPRYKVAKRGQDVALRCDPISGHVSLFWYQQALGQGPEFLTYFQNEAQLDKSGLPSDRFFAERPEGSVSTLKIQRTQQEDSAVYLCASSLVQGVSYEQYFGPGTRLTVT.

This clonotype has a handful of counts. The gene calls are TRBV12-3 or TRBV12-4 and TRBJ1-1; possibly TRBD1 for D (6 bases). With 6 bases removed from V and 0 bases from J, the gap between germline ends came to 14 bases. The CDR3 spans 15 residues. The CDR3 nucleotides are TGTGCCAGCAGGCCCACAGGGCTCTTGAACACTGAAGCTTTCTTT. Amino acid sequence: CASRPTGLLNTEAFF.

This clonotype turned up a few times. The chain has TRBV4-1 and TRBJ2-7; D gene ambiguous. V lost 0 bases, J lost 0 bases, and 9 bases lay in between. Germline V lookup: CDR1 MGHRA, CDR2 YSYEKL. The CDR3 is 15 residues long. The CDR3 region is CASSQEARSSYEQYF. CDR3 coding DNA: TGCGCCAGCAGCCAAGAAGCGAGGAGCTCCTACGAGCAGTACTTC.

This clonotype was recorded a few times. The chain carries TRBV20-1 and TRBJ2-2; weak D call: TRBD2 (5 bases). Trimming cost V 0 bases and J 6 bases, with 8 bases left between them. The germline CDR1 and CDR2 sequences are DFQATT and SNEGSKA (reference sequence). This CDR3 is built from 13 residues. CDR3 nucleotides: TGCAGTGCTAGAGATTACGGGGCCGGGGAGCTGTTTTTT. Its translation: CSARDYGAGELFF.

The chain employs TRBV9 and TRBJ2-1; D is possibly TRBD1 or TRBD2 (5 bases each). Germline CDR1 is SGDLS and CDR2 is YYNGEE. The V end was cut by 0 bases, the J end by 0 bases, with 10 bases between. The CDR3 length is 16 residues. CDR3 sequence reads: CASSVVGASSYNEQFF. In nucleotides, the CDR3 is TGTGCCAGCAGCGTAGTCGGGGCTAGCTCCTACAATGAGCAGTTCTTC.

The chain carries TRBV10-3 and TRBJ2-7; 7 nucleotides line up with TRBD1. V was pared by 6 bases and J by 3 bases, with 11 bases of the junction left unmatched. Germline V gene lookup returns CDR1 ENHRY and CDR2 SYGVKD. The CDR3 extends over 15 amino acids. As DNA, the CDR3 is TGTGCCATCAGCCCTGACAGGGACATTTTCTACGAGCAGTACGTC. It yields the protein CAISPDRDIFYEQYV.

The CDR3 loop reads CSARRPSNYGYTF. The CDR3 nucleotides are TGCAGTGCTAGACGGCCGTCTAACTATGGCTACACCTTC. This chain connects TRBV20-1 to TRBJ1-2; D unclear. Trimming took off 2 bases at V and 0 bases at J, with 7 bases between the two ends. There are 13 residues in the CDR3. Germline lookup yields CDR1 DFQATT and CDR2 SNEGSKA (reference sequence).

This clonotype was found a few times. The V gene is TRBV2, the J gene TRBJ2-1; D not resolved. Trimming stripped 7 bases from V and 6 bases from J, with 10 bases between. The V gene's germline CDR1 is SNHLY and CDR2 FYNNEI. This CDR3 has 12 amino acids. The CDR3 sequence is CASIEETNEQFF. CDR3 nucleotide sequence: TGTGCCAGCATCGAAGAAACCAATGAGCAGTTCTTC.

This chain connects TRBV6-5 to TRBJ1-5; a possible D gene is TRBD1 (5 bases). There are 15 residues in the CDR3. V lost 2 bases, J lost 4 bases, and 12 bases lay in between. Per germline, CDR1 MNHEY and CDR2 SVGAGI. The CDR3 DNA sequence: TGTGCCAGCAGTTACGGGGGTGCGATTAATCAGCCCCAGCATTTT. Protein sequence: CASSYGGAINQPQHF.

This clonotype was seen more than once but under ten times. The rearrangement joins TRBV5-6 to TRBJ2-7; D is uncertain. Germline lookup yields CDR1 SGHDT and CDR2 YYEEEE. This CDR3 spans 13 amino acids. Trimming cost V 5 bases and J 9 bases, with 18 bases left between them. The CDR3 coding sequence is TGTGCCAGCAGTAATCAGTGGCGGTGGGGGCAGTACTTC. It codes for CASSNQWRWGQYF.

This clonotype occurred a few times. The gene calls are TRBV6-5 and TRBJ2-1; 7 bases are a match to TRBD1. The germline V gene has CDR1 MNHEY and CDR2 SVGAGI. The CDR3 extends over 16 amino acids. V shed 0 bases, J shed 2 bases, and the junction held 4 bases outside the gene matches. The CDR3 bases are TGTGCCAGCAGTTACTCGTGGCAGGGGGCCTACAATGAGCAGTTCTTC. It yields the protein CASSYSWQGAYNEQFF.

This sequence joins TRBV12-3 or TRBV12-4 and TRBJ1-4; possibly TRBD1 for D (5 bases). Trimming removed 5 bases at V and 10 bases at J, with 17 bases between. The CDR3 totals 14 residues. The CDR3 coding sequence is TGTGCCAGCAGTCCCCGTACGGGGGGGGGAAAACTGTTTTTT. Amino acid sequence: CASSPRTGGGKLFF.

This clonotype was detected only a few times. V usage is TRBV6-5 and J usage is TRBJ2-2, with D unresolved. The CDR3 consists of 14 residues. The V gene's germline CDR1 is MNHEY and CDR2 SVGAGI. The V end lost 3 bases, the J end lost 1 base, and 6 bases lay between the germline ends. In DNA form, the CDR3 reads TGTGCCAGCAGTTATAATCGGAACACCGGGGAGCTGTTTTTT. Amino acid sequence: CASSYNRNTGELFF.

This clonotype has just a few counts. The chain recombines TRBV18 with TRBJ2-7; D remains ambiguous. From germline, CDR1 is KGHSH and CDR2 LQKENI. Trimming took 0 bases from V and 7 from J, leaving 7 bases between them. The CDR3 spans 12 residues. CDR3 amino acids: CASSPPHAEQYF. DNA of the CDR3: TGTGCCAGCTCACCACCCCATGCGGAGCAGTACTTC.

The J gene is TRBJ2-3, the V gene TRBV12-3 or TRBV12-4; no clear D gene. Trimming cost V 3 bases and J 5 bases, with 9 bases left between them. This CDR3 is 13 amino acids long. In nucleotides, the CDR3 is TGTGCCAGCAGTTTCCCGATCCAAGATACGCAGTATTTT. It is translated as CASSFPIQDTQYF.

The chain links TRBV18 to TRBJ1-1; D may be TRBD1 (5 bases). Germline CDR1 KGHSH, CDR2 LQKENI. The CDR3 runs to 14 residues. The germline V and J ends were trimmed by 6 bases and 3 bases, with 14 bases remaining between them. In nucleotides, the CDR3 is TGTGCCAGCTCTCCAGGGTCGTCGGACACTGAAGCTTTCTTT. It specifies CASSPGSSDTEAFF.

The chain joins TRBV15 to TRBJ2-2; the match to TRBD1 covers 7 bases. Germline lookup yields CDR1 LNHNV and CDR2 YYDKDF (reference sequence). V lost 6 bases to trimming and J lost 3 bases; unmatched junction nucleotides: 4. This CDR3 is built from 14 residues. The CDR3 protein is CATSNRGHTGELFF. CDR3 DNA: TGTGCCACCAGTAACAGGGGCCACACCGGGGAGCTGTTTTTT.

This sequence joins TRBV20-1 and TRBJ2-3; D gene ambiguous. Germline CDR1 reads DFQATT; CDR2 reads SNEGSKA (reference sequence). The CDR3 has 12 amino acids. V lost 8 bases, J lost 3 bases, and 12 bases lay in between. CDR3 nucleotides: TGCAGTCCGAGGCCTAGGACAGATACGCAGTATTTT. This translates into CSPRPRTDTQYF.

The J gene is TRBJ2-7, the V gene TRBV9, with D possibly matching TRBD1 (5 bases). The CDR3 loop spans 15 amino acids. The V gene's germline CDR1 is SGDLS and CDR2 YYNGEE. V lost 3 bases and J 1 base, leaving 14 bases between the germline ends. CDR3: CASSEGWRQSYEQYF. CDR3 nucleotides: TGTGCCAGCAGCGAAGGGTGGAGACAGTCCTACGAGCAGTACTTC.

This clonotype was found a few times. The CDR3 spells CASSLYPLGRIGELFF. Here the CDR3 DNA reads TGTGCCAGCAGTTTATACCCCCTCGGACGTATCGGGGAGCTGTTTTTT. The genes are TRBV12-3 or TRBV12-4 and TRBJ2-2; no firm D call. The germline V and J ends were trimmed by 2 bases and 7 bases, with 17 bases remaining between them. The CDR3 contains 16 residues.

The V and J genes are TRBV29-1 and TRBJ2-2; the D gene is possibly TRBD2 (5 bases). CDR1 and CDR2 (germline): SQVTM, ANQGSEA. The CDR3 has 13 amino acids. Trimming removed 6 bases from V and 4 bases from J, with 12 bases in between. For the CDR3, the DNA is TGCAGCGTACGGTGGGCGGGCACCGGGGAGCTGTTTTTT. Its protein product is CSVRWAGTGELFF.

The chain combines TRBV6-1 with TRBJ2-2, with TRBD2 matching 7 bases. There are 11 residues in the CDR3. Trimming cost V 1 base and J 14 bases; bases outside gene matches: 1. Germline CDR1 and CDR2: MNHNS and SASEGT. The CDR3 region has the DNA TGTGCCAGCAGTGAAGGGGGGGGACTGTTTTTT. Its translation: CASSEGGGLFF.